This TCR beta chain derives from a study of cytomegalovirus exposure and HLA in healthy donors. Study-level results: According to a later analysis, TCR clusters from the first cohort tended to co-occur in the roughly 110 validation repertoires.

Regarding this clone: The antigen remains undetermined.

V was clipped by 6 bases and J by 6 bases; unmatched bases: 10. The CDR3 is made up of 15 amino acids. Germline CDR1 is KGHSH and CDR2 is LQKENI. The assay was immunoSEQ multiplex PCR, and TCRdb's table has in-frame clones only and misses some. The sample yields some 80,000 clones, 95% to 97% seen once. This chain joins TRBV18 and TRBJ2-7; 11 positions agree with TRBD2. Material for sequencing was PBMCs. This receptor was obtained from a man younger than 35 in good health and CMV-seropositive. CDR3 sequence reads: CASSRTSGSRSEQYF. Here the CDR3 DNA reads TGTGCCAGCTCCCGGACTAGCGGGTCGCGGTCCGAGCAGTACTTC. Full variable domain (missing parts from reference TRBV18 and TRBJ2-7): NAGVMQNPRHLVRRRGQEARLRCSPMKGHSHVYWYRQLPEEGLKFMVYLQKENIIDESGMPKERFSAEFPKEGPSILRIQQVVRGDSAAYFCASSRTSGSRSEQYFGPGTRLTVT.